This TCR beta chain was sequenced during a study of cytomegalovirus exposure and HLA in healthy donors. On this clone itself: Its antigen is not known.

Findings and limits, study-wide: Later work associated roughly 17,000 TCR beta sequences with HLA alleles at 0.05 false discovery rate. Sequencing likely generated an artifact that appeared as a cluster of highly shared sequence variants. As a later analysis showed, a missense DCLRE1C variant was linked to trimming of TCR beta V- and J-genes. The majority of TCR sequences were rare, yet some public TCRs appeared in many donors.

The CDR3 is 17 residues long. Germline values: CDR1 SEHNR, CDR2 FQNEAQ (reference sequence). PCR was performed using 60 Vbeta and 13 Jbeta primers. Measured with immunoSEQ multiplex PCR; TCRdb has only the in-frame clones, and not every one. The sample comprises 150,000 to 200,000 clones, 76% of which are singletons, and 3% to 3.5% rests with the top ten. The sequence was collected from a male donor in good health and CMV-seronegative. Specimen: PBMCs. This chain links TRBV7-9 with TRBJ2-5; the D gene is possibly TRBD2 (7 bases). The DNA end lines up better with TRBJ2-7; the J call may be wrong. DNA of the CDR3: TGTGCCAGCAGCCCCGGGACTGGGGGGGACATTTCCTACGAGCAGTACTTC. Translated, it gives CASSPGTGGDISYEQYF.